The clone carrying this T cell receptor beta chain came up a few times. The data derive from a study of T cell repertoires in cytomegalovirus infection. Study details: Through public TCR beta signatures, both CMV infection and matching HLA type were indicated.

Trimming removed 1 base from V and 4 bases from J, with 10 bases in between. Germline V gene sequence: CDR1 MGHRA, CDR2 YSYEKL. The CDR3 totals 15 residues. TCRdb re-called the reads through MiXCR, storing one row per CDR3 protein. This table has around 210,000 distinct CDR3 sequences, 6.5% appearing once. Sequencing input: PBMCs. This receptor was obtained from a human donor in good health (CMV status not recorded). Some clones in this sample may be carry-over from other donors' samples. The chain carries TRBV4-1 and TRBJ2-2; tentative D call: TRBD1 (6 bases). The CDR3 DNA is TGCGCCAGCAGCCAAGGGGACACAAGCACCGGGGAGCTGTTTTTT. This translates into CASSQGDTSTGELFF.